This T cell receptor beta chain was sequenced in a study of blood T cell repertoires in COVID-19. Overall study context: The cDNA or gDNA used as material had been derived from T cells, B-cell-depleted T cells, or PBMCs.

V dropped 2 bases and J dropped 0 bases, with 10 bases sitting between them. The CDR3 consists of 15 residues. The germline gives CDR1 SGHAT, CDR2 FQDESV (reference sequence). In the original workflow: Estimated nucleated cell counts came from reference gene primer amplification. Profiled with immunoSEQ multiplex PCR; TCRdb holds only in-frame clones, not every one. V, J and clone size were drawn from that table, and D and trimming were deduced from the DNA. This table holds approximately 230,000 clones, over 75% found once. J is TRBJ1-1 and V is TRBV11-1; a possible D gene is TRBD1 (5 bases). The clonotype comes from a man aged 18 to 30 who had recovered from COVID-19. The sequencing sample was made of PBMCs or T cells enriched from blood (not recorded which). CDR3 sequence (DNA): TGTGCCAGCAGCTTAACAGGAGATTTGAACACTGAAGCTTTCTTT. Translation gives CASSLTGDLNTEAFF. Looking up the rest from reference TRBV11-1 and TRBJ1-1 gives the full variable domain: EAEVAQSPRYKITEKSQAVAFWCDPISGHATLYWYRQILGQGPELLVQFQDESVVDDSQLPKDRFSAERLKGVDSTLKIQPAELGDSAMYLCASSLTGDLNTEAFFGQGTRLTVV.